The rows below give T cell receptor beta chains drawn from one sample of a study of T cells expressing NK-cell markers. TCRdb re-called the 5' RACE reads and catalogs CDR3 proteins one per entry, DNA excluded. The sample totals roughly 450,000 distinct CDR3 sequences. Sequenced sample: blood T cells: a sorted CD56 or NKG2C T cell subset, CD4+ or CD8+ T cells, or bulk PBMC T cells (not recorded which). These receptors all come from a woman in her forties or fifties in good health. Both conserved end residues are part of each CDR3.

CDR3 length,V gene,J gene,CDR3 protein
13,TRBV6-2/TRBV6-3,TRBJ1-2,CASSRDRPYGYTF
14,TRBV2,TRBJ1-3,CASSNRARRNTIYF
17,TRBV4-1,TRBJ2-7,CASSPWDRTDESYEQYF
16,TRBV5-5,TRBJ2-2,CASSLATRRDTGELFF
13,TRBV12-3/TRBV12-4,TRBJ1-3,CASRGQGSHTIYF
15,TRBV14,TRBJ2-7,CASSQGPGLGYEQYF
12,TRBV6-1,TRBJ2-7,CASQRESYEQYF
11,TRBV12-5,TRBJ2-7,CASGPLNEQYF
14,TRBV6-1,TRBJ2-1,CASSGQRGGNEQFF
16,TRBV5-6,TRBJ1-1,CASSSPLGTGNTEAFF
15,TRBV25-1,TRBJ1-5,CASSELDGSNQPQHF
13,TRBV29-1,TRBJ2-1,CSVSPGVRNEQFF
13,TRBV12-3/TRBV12-4,TRBJ1-2,CASNRQGMYGYTF
14,TRBV14,TRBJ1-1,CASSQAGRYTEAFF
15,TRBV30,TRBJ2-1,CAWSVLAGGTGEQFF
16,TRBV4-1,TRBJ1-1,CASSHFRTRGHTEAFF
14,TRBV15,TRBJ2-5,CATSRDPGEETQYF
14,TRBV12-3/TRBV12-4,TRBJ2-7,CASSLAGGSSEQYF
17,TRBV6-2/TRBV6-3,TRBJ1-5,CASSRNTGTAFNQPQHF
15,TRBV4-1,TRBJ2-3,CASSQPGVGGDTQYF
13,TRBV25-1,TRBJ1-1,CASTYRGGTEAFF
14,TRBV7-2,TRBJ2-1,CATRSKGLAAEQFF
19,TRBV7-9,TRBJ2-3,CASSLRRSRALTGTDTQYF
13,TRBV9,TRBJ2-5,CASQRTTEETQYF
13,TRBV9,TRBJ2-2,CASSVGRFGELFF
15,TRBV20-1,TRBJ2-3,CSARAPGGPADTQYF
14,TRBV3-1,TRBJ2-3,CASSQVGNMDTQYF
17,TRBV18,TRBJ2-3,CASSPLPGGVSTDTQYF
13,TRBV12-3/TRBV12-4,TRBJ2-2,CASSLQFLWELFF
19,TRBV5-4,TRBJ2-2,CASSLESSEAGRWIGELFF
15,TRBV7-9,TRBJ1-1,CASSLGRQSNTEAFF
17,TRBV10-3,TRBJ2-3,CAISVTGRGPSTDTQYF
15,TRBV20-1,TRBJ2-1,CSASRASGRAFEQFF